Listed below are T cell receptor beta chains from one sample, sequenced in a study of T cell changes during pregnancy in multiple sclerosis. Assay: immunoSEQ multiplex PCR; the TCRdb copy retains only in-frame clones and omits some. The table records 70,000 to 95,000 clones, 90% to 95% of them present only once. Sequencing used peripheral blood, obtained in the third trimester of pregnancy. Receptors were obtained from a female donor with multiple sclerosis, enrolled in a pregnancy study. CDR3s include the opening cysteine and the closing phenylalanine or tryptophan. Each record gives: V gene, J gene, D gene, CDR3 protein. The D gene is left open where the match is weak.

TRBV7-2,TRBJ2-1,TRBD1,CASSSRTGGNNEQFF
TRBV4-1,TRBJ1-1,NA,CASSQVTLVNTEAFF
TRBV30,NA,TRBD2,CAWSVSTSSTYEQYF
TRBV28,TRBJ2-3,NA,CASSPGAGTDTQYF
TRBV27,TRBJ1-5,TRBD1,CASSFTGGGNQPQHF
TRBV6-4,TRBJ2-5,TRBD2,CASSFEAGGLETQYF
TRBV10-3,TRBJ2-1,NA,CAISEEPTSYNEQFF
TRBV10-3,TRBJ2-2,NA,CAISESVWATGELFF
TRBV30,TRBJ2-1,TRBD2,CAWVSGRDFREQFF
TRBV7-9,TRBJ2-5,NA,CASSPAGETQYF
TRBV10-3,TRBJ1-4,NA,CAISVGVGEKLFF
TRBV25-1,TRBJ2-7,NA,CARGHYEQYF
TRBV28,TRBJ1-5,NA,CASSRRVGNQPQHF
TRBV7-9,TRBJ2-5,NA,CASSLDWFAGIQETQYF
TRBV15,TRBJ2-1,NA,CATTQGYNEQFF
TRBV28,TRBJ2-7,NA,CASSYVVSRGTYEQYF
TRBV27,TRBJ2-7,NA,CASSPTGRSSYEQYF
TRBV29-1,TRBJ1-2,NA,CSVEGPHRSELYGYTF
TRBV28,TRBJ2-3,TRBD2,CASSLWPTSGRRQDTQYF
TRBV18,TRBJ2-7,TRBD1,CASSFYPGQGIYEQYF
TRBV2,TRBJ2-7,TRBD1,CASKTGVSYEQYF
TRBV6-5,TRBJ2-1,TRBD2,CASGGLAGVGEQFF
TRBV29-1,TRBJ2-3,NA,CSSTGTPGGTDTQYF
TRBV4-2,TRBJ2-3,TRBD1,CASPDRGQEMDTQYF
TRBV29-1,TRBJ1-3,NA,CSVMDSSGNTIYF
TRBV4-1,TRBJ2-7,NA,CASSPQSLYEQYF
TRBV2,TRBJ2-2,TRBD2,CASKVGGANTGELFF
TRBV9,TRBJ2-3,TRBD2,CASSVGVAGGRADTQYF
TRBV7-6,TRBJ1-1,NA,CASSGQSTEAFF
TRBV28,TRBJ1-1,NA,CASSLSMANTEAFF
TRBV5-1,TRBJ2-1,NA,CASSLEAGLVEQFF
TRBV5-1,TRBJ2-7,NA,CASRRERGTEQYF
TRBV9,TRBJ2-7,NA,CASSVDPGTYEQYF
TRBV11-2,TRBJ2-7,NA,CASSLVQGMAYEQYF
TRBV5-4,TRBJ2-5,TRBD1,CASSRDRGRARGIQETQYF
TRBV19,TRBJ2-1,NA,CASSIRGSRKEQFF
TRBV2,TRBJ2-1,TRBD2,CASPGERGLAGGNEQFF
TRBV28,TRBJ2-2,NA,CASSRQVILGELFF
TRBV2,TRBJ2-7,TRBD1,CASSTDRALYEQYF